A selection of T cell receptor beta chains follows, all from one sample in a study of hypomethylating agent response in myelodysplastic syndrome. Assay used: immunoSEQ multiplex PCR; TCRdb lists only in-frame clones, some missing. The table records some 5,700 clones, around nine tenths of them present only once. The sample here was bone marrow, taken before or after starting hypomethylating agent treatment for myelodysplastic syndrome (not recorded which). These receptors all stem from a human donor with myelodysplastic syndrome. CDR3s include the opening cysteine and the closing phenylalanine or tryptophan. Fields, in order: J gene, clone size, V gene, CDR3 protein. Clone size, where shown, is once, few, many, or a class for clones that have expanded.

TRBJ1-5	NA	TRBV30	CAWSATGAYQPQHF
TRBJ1-6	once	TRBV11-2	CASSSRTGGFSPLRF
TRBJ1-2	NA	TRBV9	CASSVGGQASYGYTF
TRBJ2-7	NA	TRBV19	CASSREGLSSYEQYF
TRBJ1-2	NA	TRBV7-3	CASSLPDRDIGYTF
TRBJ2-7	NA	TRBV27	CASSPGQESYEQYF
TRBJ2-1	once	TRBV10-3	CAISESGTGTYNEQFF
TRBJ1-2	NA	TRBV5-5	CASRRGQQLYGYTF
TRBJ2-2	NA	TRBV5-1	CASSLERGRTGELFF
TRBJ1-6	NA	TRBV6-1	CASSEIRSGNSPLHF
TRBJ1-1	once	TRBV13	CASSWDRRGTEAFF
TRBJ2-2	NA	TRBV4-2	CASSPREYQGELFF
TRBJ1-5	NA	TRBV19	CARRTGKSEPQHF
TRBJ2-7	NA	TRBV14	CASSQGLGPYEQYF
TRBJ1-1	NA	TRBV5-5	CASSTGMGALITEAFF
TRBJ2-1	NA	TRBV11-2	CASSLRGGRNEQFF
TRBJ2-7	NA	TRBV7-2	CASSLTVPVPSHEQYF
TRBJ1-1	NA	TRBV5-6	CASSPNRREAFF
TRBJ1-4	NA	TRBV5-1	CASSLGTGFEEKLFF
TRBJ2-1	NA	TRBV10-3	CAIRGELAGYNNEQFF
TRBJ2-1	once	TRBV30	CAWSVPNPGRGHMFF
TRBJ1-5	NA	TRBV7-2	CASSDQGYSNQPQHF
TRBJ2-5	NA	TRBV7-6	CASSLLARHSETQYF
TRBJ1-2	NA	TRBV7-9	CASSEGQGLGYGYTF
TRBJ1-1	NA	TRBV5-1	CASRYSSENTEAFF
TRBJ2-3	NA	TRBV27	CARKGMSREDTQYF
TRBJ2-5	NA	TRBV5-1	CASSFGLAGGFGETQYF